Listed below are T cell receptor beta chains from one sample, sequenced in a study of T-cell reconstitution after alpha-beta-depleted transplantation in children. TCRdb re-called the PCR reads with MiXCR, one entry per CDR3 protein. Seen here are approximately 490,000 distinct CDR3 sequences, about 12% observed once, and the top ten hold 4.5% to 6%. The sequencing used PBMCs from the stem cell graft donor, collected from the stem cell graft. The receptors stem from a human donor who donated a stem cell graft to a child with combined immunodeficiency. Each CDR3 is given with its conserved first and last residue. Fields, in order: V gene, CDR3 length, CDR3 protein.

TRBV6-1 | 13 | CASSATGDQPQHF
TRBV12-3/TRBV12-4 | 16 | CASSFRAGGFTDTQYF
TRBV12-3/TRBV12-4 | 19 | CASCRVTGTGGGGTDTQYF
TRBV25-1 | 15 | CASRENKEGNSPLHF
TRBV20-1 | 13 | CSARDGSWPEQYF
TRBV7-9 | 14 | CASSLESRGSEQYF
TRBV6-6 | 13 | CASMQGAVGELFF
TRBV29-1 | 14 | CSVARTSGGNEQFF
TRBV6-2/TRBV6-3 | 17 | CASELRPQRGYQYEQYF
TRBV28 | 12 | CASLTGDYGYTF
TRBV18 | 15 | CASSPGGQVTGELFF
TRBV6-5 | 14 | CASSRYPELETQYF
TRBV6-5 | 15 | CASSYYREDNQPQHF
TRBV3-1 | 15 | CASSRFGTSDHTQYF
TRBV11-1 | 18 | CASSPGTSGRGSSYEQYF
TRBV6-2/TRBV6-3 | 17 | CASSYGSLGTTNEKLFF
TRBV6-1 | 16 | CASSPPSGSIGNEQFF
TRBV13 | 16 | CASSFTSGMNTGELFF
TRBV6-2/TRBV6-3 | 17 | CASSYSRGQGAYQPQHF
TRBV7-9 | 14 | CASTPSWEERPLHF
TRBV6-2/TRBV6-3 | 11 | CASSYFGQTYF
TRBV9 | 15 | CASSVAEGISYEQYF
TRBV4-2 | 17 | CASSQDGRQSVSHEQFF
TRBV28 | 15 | CASSDSGTGNSPLHF
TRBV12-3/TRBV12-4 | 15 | CASSSHGGRMEPQHF
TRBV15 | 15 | CATSRDWAGEETQYF
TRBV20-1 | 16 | CSARDWLAGDTGELFF
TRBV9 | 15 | CASSVDLAGAGELFF
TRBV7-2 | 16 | CASSFSWGQGAVEQYF
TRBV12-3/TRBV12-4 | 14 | CASSFAGGENIQYF
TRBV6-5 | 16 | CASSYDSGVSNYGYTF
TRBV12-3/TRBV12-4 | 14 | CASSPSQNRDEQYF
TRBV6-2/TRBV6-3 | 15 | CASTATPRNTGELFF
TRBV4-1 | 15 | CASSPTSGSRHEQYF
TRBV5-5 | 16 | CASSLEGRGEIDTQYF
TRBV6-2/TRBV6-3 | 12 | CASSYGPREQYF
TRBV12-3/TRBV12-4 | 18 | CASSLLASGGPNTGELFF
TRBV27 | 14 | CASRPWAGEYEQYF
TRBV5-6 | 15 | CASSLRASAYNEQFF
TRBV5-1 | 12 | CASSFRADTQYF
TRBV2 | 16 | CAICFFGGANTDTQYF
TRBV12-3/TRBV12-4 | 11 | CASSLGPEAFF
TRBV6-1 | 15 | CASSDQGDSYNEQFF
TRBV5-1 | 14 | CASSLDRDPGELFF
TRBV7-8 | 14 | CASQLGLTRDEQFF
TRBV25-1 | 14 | CASSKRGGNNEQFF
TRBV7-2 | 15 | CASSLARGVTYEQYF
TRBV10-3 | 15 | CAISVVEGGTDTQYF
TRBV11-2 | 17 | CASSLDRDREYNYGYTF
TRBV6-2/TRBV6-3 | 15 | CASSTYRRSSYEQYF
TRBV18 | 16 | CASSPPRGLAANEQFF